The 31 T cell receptor beta chains below all came from one sample that was sequenced in a study of blood T cell repertoires in COVID-19. The assay was immunoSEQ multiplex PCR, and TCRdb's table has in-frame clones only and misses some. The sample holds 190,000 or so clones, roughly three quarters seen once. Material for sequencing was peripheral blood. The receptors stem from a woman of 80 years or more with COVID-19, enrolled during active disease.

The chain couples TRBV4-3 to TRBJ2-1, with D perhaps TRBD2 (6 bases). Trimming cost V 4 bases and J 10 bases, with 11 bases left between them. Germline V lookup: CDR1 LGHNA, CDR2 YSLEER. CDR3 size: 12 residues. The CDR3 DNA is TGCGCCAGCAGCCTGGGCAGCGGGGAGCAGTTCTTC. Amino acid sequence: CASSLGSGEQFF.

This chain connects TRBV18 to TRBJ2-3; possibly TRBD2 for D (6 bases). Between the trimmed V and J ends, which lost 5 bases and 8 bases, there was a span of 20 bases. Germline assignment: CDR1 KGHSH and CDR2 LQKENI. This CDR3 contains 15 residues. The DNA of the CDR3 is TGTGCCAGCTCAGGGGCAATCCCTCGGGGGAGTACGCAGTATTTT. As protein: CASSGAIPRGSTQYF.

This CDR3 is CASSFGQGRSPLHF. CDR3 nucleotide sequence: TGTGCCAGCAGTTTTGGACAGGGGCGATCACCCCTCCACTTT. The V and J genes are TRBV3-1 (or the pseudogene TRBV3-2) and TRBJ1-6, with TRBD1 matching over 9 bases. The germline V gene has CDR1 LGHDT and CDR2 YNNKEL (reference sequence). The CDR3 is made up of 14 amino acids. V was pared by 6 bases and J by 10 bases, with 7 bases of the junction left unmatched.

The rearrangement links TRBV5-1 to TRBJ2-7; tentatively, D is TRBD2 (5 bases). CDR1 and CDR2 (germline): SGHRS, YFSETQ. Trimming cost V 0 bases and J 3 bases, with 16 bases left between them. The CDR3 has 16 residues. CDR3 sequence reads: CASSLVGGSPYYEQYF. The CDR3 DNA reads as TGCGCCAGCAGCTTGGTAGGTGGGAGCCCCTACTACGAGCAGTACTTC.

The chain employs TRBV28 and TRBJ1-2, with a tentative D call TRBD1 (6 bases). Germline V gives CDR1 MDHEN, CDR2 SYDVKM. The V and J ends lost 6 bases and 4 bases respectively, with 12 bases between them. The CDR3 totals 13 residues. For the CDR3, the DNA is TGTGCCAGCAGAGCGACAGGTGGCTATGGCTACACCTTC. Protein sequence: CASRATGGYGYTF.

This chain links TRBV27 with TRBJ2-4; 7 bases agree with TRBD1. The CDR3 covers 13 residues. Trimming removed 5 bases from V and 6 bases from J; junction bases left unmatched: 4. From germline, CDR1 is MNHEY and CDR2 SMNVEV (reference sequence). The CDR3 protein is CASSPTGINIQYF. CDR3 DNA: TGTGCCAGCAGTCCGACAGGGATAAACATTCAGTACTTC.

J is TRBJ2-5 and V is TRBV2, with 7 bases that match TRBD1. V shed 7 bases and J 2 bases; nucleotides not matched to a gene: 7. The CDR3 covers 14 residues. Germline V gene sequence: CDR1 SNHLY, CDR2 FYNNEI. The CDR3 is CASKPGTAQETQYF. CDR3 nucleotides: TGTGCCAGCAAACCCGGGACAGCACAAGAGACCCAGTACTTC.

This chain links TRBV19 with TRBJ1-2; TRBD1 might be the D (6 bases). The length of the CDR3 is 13 residues. Germline CDR1 LNHDA, CDR2 SQIVND (reference sequence). V lost 6 bases and J lost 4, with 12 bases in between. The CDR3 DNA reads as TGTGCCAGTAGAATGCGGGGGGCCTATGGCTACACCTTC. It encodes CASRMRGAYGYTF.

The chain carries TRBV19 and TRBJ2-7; 10 nucleotides line up with TRBD2. V lost 1 base to trimming and J lost 5 bases; unmatched junction nucleotides: 8. Germline CDR1 LNHDA, CDR2 SQIVND (reference sequence). This CDR3 has 16 amino acids. CDR3 amino acids: CASSIVAASGSHEQYF. CDR3 bases: TGTGCCAGTAGTATAGTCGCGGCTAGCGGGAGTCACGAGCAGTACTTC.

This chain links TRBV5-1 with TRBJ2-7; 8 bases agree with TRBD1. Germline V lookup: CDR1 SGHRS, CDR2 YFSETQ. V gave up 4 bases and J gave up 2 bases; unmatched junction bases: 11. This CDR3 comprises 16 residues. The CDR3 bases are TGCGCCAGCAGCCCCAACCCTCAGGGGGCCACCTACGAGCAGTACTTC. Its protein product is CASSPNPQGATYEQYF.

J is TRBJ2-7 and V is TRBV19, with a possible D match to TRBD1 (6 bases). The CDR3 has 14 residues. V lost 2 bases and J lost 0, with 8 bases in between. Germline V gene sequence: CDR1 LNHDA, CDR2 SQIVND (reference sequence). Written as DNA, the CDR3 is TGTGCCAGTAGTATACGACAGGACTCCTACGAGCAGTACTTC. Its protein is CASSIRQDSYEQYF. The full variable domain, completed using reference TRBV19 and TRBJ2-7, is DGGITQSPKYLFRKEGQNVTLSCEQNLNHDAMYWYRQDPGQGLRLIYYSQIVNDFQKGDIAEGYSVSREKKESFPLTVTSAQKNPTAFYLCASSIRQDSYEQYFGPGTRLTVT.

The chain recombines TRBV7-9 with TRBJ1-1; unclear D gene. The CDR3 extends over 15 amino acids. Germline V gene lookup returns CDR1 SEHNR and CDR2 FQNEAQ (reference sequence). Between the trimmed V and J ends, which lost 5 bases and 3 bases, there was a span of 16 bases. The chain's CDR3 is CASSPIFGRYTEAFF. DNA for the CDR3: TGTGCCAGCAGCCCAATTTTTGGCCGATACACTGAAGCTTTCTTT.

J is TRBJ2-2 and V is TRBV7-2; 11 nucleotides agree with TRBD1. Germline values: CDR1 SGHTA, CDR2 FQGNSA. This CDR3 is built from 15 residues. With 4 bases clipped from V and 4 bases from J, the junction kept 2 bases outside the gene matches. In nucleotides, the CDR3 is TGTGCCAGCAGCTGGACAGGGGGCGGCACCGGGGAGCTGTTTTTT. Amino acids: CASSWTGGGTGELFF.

V usage is TRBV28 and J usage is TRBJ1-2, with D perhaps TRBD1 (5 bases). Trimming took off 6 bases at V and 6 bases at J, with 14 bases between the two ends. The CDR3 spans 13 residues. Germline lookup yields CDR1 MDHEN and CDR2 SYDVKM. CDR3 DNA sequence: TGTGCCAGCAGAGTAGCAGGGATCCATGGCTACACCTTC. Translation: CASRVAGIHGYTF.

The genes are TRBV29-1 and TRBJ1-6, with TRBD1 matching over 7 bases. This CDR3 is 13 amino acids long. Germline V gives CDR1 SQVTM, CDR2 ANQGSEA. Trimming cost V 4 bases and J 7 bases; bases outside gene matches: 4. The CDR3 DNA sequence: TGCAGCGTTGGGACAGGACCAAATTCACCCCTCCACTTT. It specifies CSVGTGPNSPLHF.

This rearrangement joins TRBV2 to TRBJ1-2; D possibly corresponds to TRBD1 (5 bases). The CDR3 length is 15 residues. CDR1 and CDR2 from the germline V gene are SNHLY and FYNNEI. V shed 6 bases and J shed 3 bases, with 17 bases lying between them. The CDR3 region is CASSLLGGNDYGYTF. CDR3 DNA sequence: TGTGCCAGCAGCCTGCTGGGGGGGAACGACTATGGCTACACCTTC.

This clone was seen more than once but under ten times. The chain has TRBV7-8 and TRBJ1-2, with a tentative D call TRBD1 (5 bases). The CDR3 totals 14 residues. In germline, CDR1 is SGHVS, CDR2 FQNEAQ. Trimming stripped 3 bases from V and 3 bases from J, with 11 bases between. The CDR3 DNA follows: TGTGCCAGCAGCTTCCTCGGGGGTTACTATGGCTACACCTTC. Translating it yields CASSFLGGYYGYTF.

This chain uses TRBV3-1 (or the pseudogene TRBV3-2) with TRBJ2-3; D is possibly TRBD1 (5 bases). The V and J ends lost 0 bases and 5 bases respectively, with 15 bases between them. CDR1 is LGHDT and CDR2 is YNNKEL in the germline V gene (reference sequence). The CDR3 loop spans 16 amino acids. CDR3 in DNA: TGTGCCAGCAGCCAAGAGGTAGTGTGGGGCCAAGATACGCAGTATTTT. Amino acids: CASSQEVVWGQDTQYF.

The J gene is TRBJ2-5, the V gene TRBV12-5, with 9 bases lining up with TRBD1. This CDR3 has 16 amino acids. The V segment lost 5 bases and the J segment 1 base; nucleotides outside the gene matches: 8. Germline-derived CDR1 and CDR2 are LGHNT and FRNRAP. The CDR3 sequence is CASGAPGQGGQETQYF. CDR3 bases: TGTGCTAGTGGTGCTCCGGGACAGGGAGGCCAAGAGACCCAGTACTTC.

The rearrangement links TRBV4-1 to TRBJ1-4; TRBD1 agrees at 10 bases. V was clipped by 3 bases and J by 6 bases; unmatched bases: 4. The CDR3 is 15 residues long. Germline V gene sequence: CDR1 MGHRA, CDR2 YSYEKL. CDR3 nucleotides: TGCGCCAGCAGCCAGGTGACAGGGGGCGATGAAAAACTGTTTTTT. This encodes CASSQVTGGDEKLFF.

This chain joins TRBV27 and TRBJ1-5; D perhaps matches TRBD1 (5 bases). V gave up 6 bases and J gave up 4 bases, with 13 bases separating them. The CDR3 has 14 residues. Germline CDR1 MNHEY, CDR2 SMNVEV (reference sequence). The CDR3: CASSKWGLNQPQHF. CDR3 bases: TGTGCCAGCAGCAAATGGGGACTGAATCAGCCCCAGCATTTT.

J is TRBJ2-5 and V is TRBV3-1 (or the pseudogene TRBV3-2); D not certain. CDR3 size: 13 residues. V lost 5 bases and J lost 7, with 14 bases in between. In germline, CDR1 is LGHDT, CDR2 YNNKEL (reference sequence). The CDR3 spells CASSSGSPRTQYF. The CDR3 nucleotides are TGTGCCAGCAGCTCCGGGTCCCCGAGGACCCAGTACTTC.

V gene TRBV9 combines with J gene TRBJ2-3; 10 nucleotides match TRBD2. The CDR3 is made up of 15 amino acids. Unmatched junction bases numbered 4, after V lost 4 bases and J lost 2 bases. Germline V gene data show CDR1 as SGDLS and CDR2 as YYNGEE. CDR3: CASSFSGRSTDTQYF. CDR3 DNA: TGTGCCAGCAGCTTTAGCGGGAGGTCCACAGATACGCAGTATTTT.

The chain joins TRBV5-4 to TRBJ1-1, with TRBD1 matching 7 bases. CDR1 and CDR2 (germline): SGHNT, YYREEE (reference sequence). The J segment lost 0 bases and the V segment lost 2 bases, leaving 4 bases of the junction unmatched. The CDR3 sequence is 15 residues long. The CDR3 region is CASSLYRGLNTEAFF. The CDR3, as DNA: TGTGCCAGCAGCTTATACAGGGGCCTGAACACTGAAGCTTTCTTT.

This chain uses TRBV6-6 with TRBJ1-5, with D possibly matching TRBD1 (5 bases). Germline CDR1 and CDR2: MNHNY and SVGAGI (reference sequence). The V gene lost 5 bases and the J gene lost 3 bases, with 23 bases spanning the gap. The CDR3 totals 18 residues. The CDR3 nucleotides read TGTGCCAGCAGTCACCACCGCCGGGGGACGAGAATCAATCAGCCCCAGCATTTT. Translation: CASSHHRRGTRINQPQHF.

The chain combines TRBV6-5 with TRBJ1-2; the match to TRBD1 covers 8 bases. Germline CDR1 and CDR2: MNHEY and SVGAGI. V lost 5 bases and J lost 2; bases outside the gene matches: 1. There are 13 residues in the CDR3. CDR3 protein: CASSRTGNYGYTF. In DNA form, the CDR3 reads TGTGCCAGCAGTCGGACAGGGAACTATGGCTACACCTTC.

The CDR3 is CASSLLTDLNTEAFF. The CDR3 coding sequence is TGTGCCAGCAGCTTGCTGACAGACCTGAACACTGAAGCTTTCTTT. J is TRBJ1-1 and V is TRBV5-6, with D perhaps matching TRBD1 (5 bases). Trimming took off 1 base at V and 0 bases at J, with 10 bases between the two ends. Germline loops: CDR1 SGHDT, CDR2 YYEEEE. The CDR3 is 15 amino acids.

CDR3 bases: TGTGCCAGCTCACCCGGGGGTAACACAGATACGCAGTATTTT. It yields the protein CASSPGGNTDTQYF. This sequence joins TRBV18 and TRBJ2-3, with a weak D call TRBD2 (6 bases). Germline CDR1 is KGHSH and CDR2 is LQKENI. The V end was cut by 3 bases, the J end by 2 bases, with 9 bases between. There are 14 residues in the CDR3.

The chain couples TRBV27 to TRBJ1-1; 7 nucleotides match TRBD1. Germline CDR1 is MNHEY and CDR2 is SMNVEV (reference sequence). The CDR3 covers 12 residues. V shed 8 bases, J shed 5 bases, and the junction held 5 bases outside the gene matches. The CDR3 loop reads CASGIQGTEAFF. In DNA form, the CDR3 reads TGTGCCAGCGGTATACAGGGGACTGAAGCTTTCTTT.

The CDR3 region has the DNA TGTGCCAGCAGCTCATCCTCGGTTTCCACGCAGTATTTT. It yields the protein CASSSSSVSTQYF. This chain connects TRBV11-2 to TRBJ2-3; D uncertain. The V end was cut by 4 bases, the J end by 9 bases, with 14 bases between. CDR1 and CDR2 from the germline V gene are SGHAT and FQNNGV. This CDR3 has 13 amino acids.

The chain links TRBV29-1 to TRBJ2-5; D is possibly TRBD1 (5 bases). CDR1 SQVTM and CDR2 ANQGSEA come from the germline V gene. The V gene lost 6 bases and the J gene lost 5 bases, with 22 bases spanning the gap. The CDR3 has 15 amino acids. CDR3 protein: CSVKGVQRPGETQYF. CDR3 nucleotides: TGCAGCGTGAAAGGGGTCCAACGGCCAGGGGAGACCCAGTACTTC.